The 28 T cell receptor beta chains below come from one sample, sequenced in a study of cytomegalovirus exposure and HLA in healthy donors. Generated by immunoSEQ multiplex PCR, the TCRdb table keeps only in-frame clones and is missing some. The data hold some 40,000 clones, with roughly 93% observed a single time. The sample comprised PBMCs. These receptors were collected from a man in his late teens or twenties in good health and CMV-seronegative.

The chain combines TRBV4-2 with TRBJ1-5, with 7 bases fitting TRBD1. This CDR3 comprises 16 residues. The ends lost 2 bases at V and 2 bases at J; junction bases unmatched: 6. The germline CDR1 and CDR2 sequences are LGHNA and YNFKEQ. In nucleotides, the CDR3 is TGTGCCAGCAGCCAAAATTCAGGGGGACGCAATCAGCCCCAGCATTTT. Amino acid sequence: CASSQNSGGRNQPQHF.

This rearrangement joins TRBV5-8 to TRBJ2-1; 11 nucleotides match TRBD2. The germline V gene encodes CDR1 SGHTS and CDR2 YDEGEE. There are 16 residues in the CDR3. Losses at the gene ends were 6 bases for V and 5 bases for J; bases not matched to a gene: 10. DNA for the CDR3: TGTGCCAGCAAAATGACTAGCGGGATAACCCACAATGAGCAGTTCTTC. It specifies CASKMTSGITHNEQFF.

The chain has TRBV4-2 and TRBJ2-7; 8 bases map to TRBD2. CDR3 length: 15 amino acids. The J segment lost 0 bases and the V segment lost 8 bases, leaving 9 bases of the junction unmatched. Germline assignment: CDR1 LGHNA and CDR2 YNFKEQ. Here the CDR3 DNA reads TGTGCCAGCGGAATCGGGGGGGCCAGCTCCTACGAGCAGTACTTC. It encodes CASGIGGASSYEQYF.

V usage is TRBV11-2 and J usage is TRBJ2-1, with 9 bases that match TRBD2. V dropped 0 bases and J dropped 5; count of bases not matched to a gene: 2. The CDR3 covers 15 residues. Germline-derived CDR1 and CDR2 are SGHAT and FQNNGV. In DNA, the CDR3 is TGTGCCAGCAGCTTAGAGGCTAGCGGGGACAATGAGCAGTTCTTC. It yields the protein CASSLEASGDNEQFF.

A single count supports this clone. The genes are TRBV19 and TRBJ2-7; D may be TRBD2 (5 bases). The CDR3 sequence is 13 residues long. In germline, CDR1 is LNHDA, CDR2 SQIVND (reference sequence). The V gene lost 4 bases and the J gene lost 4 bases, with 11 bases spanning the gap. DNA of the CDR3: TGTGCCAGTAGTAAACCCGGGAAGTACGAGCAGTACTTC. Encoded protein: CASSKPGKYEQYF.

The rearrangement links TRBV9 to TRBJ2-2; TRBD2 aligns across 13 bases. The CDR3 loop spans 16 amino acids. Germline trimming cut 5 bases from V and 2 bases from J; bases unmatched to any gene: 3. Germline V gene sequence: CDR1 SGDLS, CDR2 YYNGEE. CDR3 sequence reads: CASRLGLAGNTGELFF. In nucleotides, the CDR3 is TGTGCCAGCAGACTGGGACTAGCGGGAAACACCGGGGAGCTGTTTTTT.

The chain uses TRBV5-1 and TRBJ2-7; the D is unclear. The germline V gene encodes CDR1 SGHRS and CDR2 YFSETQ. V shed 0 bases and J shed 2 bases, with 6 bases lying between them. The CDR3 loop spans 13 amino acids. The CDR3 sequence: CASSLDGAYEQYF. The CDR3, as DNA: TGCGCCAGCAGCTTGGACGGAGCCTACGAGCAGTACTTC.

The chain has TRBV28 and TRBJ1-1, with 7 bases lining up with TRBD1. With 4 bases clipped from V and 5 bases from J, the junction kept 7 bases outside the gene matches. Germline CDR1 is MDHEN and CDR2 is SYDVKM. The CDR3 extends over 14 amino acids. CDR3 sequence reads: CASSSTGAETEAFF. In DNA, the CDR3 is TGTGCCAGCAGTTCTACAGGGGCGGAAACTGAAGCTTTCTTT. Together with reference TRBV28 and TRBJ1-1, the CDR3 gives the full variable domain: DVKVTQSSRYLVKRTGEKVFLECVQDMDHENMFWYRQDPGLGLRLIYFSYDVKMKEKGDIPEGYSVSREKKERFSLILESASTNQTSMYLCASSSTGAETEAFFGQGTRLTVV.

V and J are TRBV6-1 and TRBJ2-7, with 12 bases identical to TRBD1. The CDR3 totals 16 residues. V lost 4 bases and J lost 5; bases outside the gene matches: 9. Germline CDR1 MNHNS, CDR2 SASEGT. This CDR3 is CASSVLSGTGGNEQYF. Written as DNA, the CDR3 is TGTGCCAGCAGTGTCCTTTCCGGGACAGGGGGCAACGAGCAGTACTTC.

The chain carries TRBV30 and TRBJ1-4, with D possibly TRBD1 on 5 matching bases. With 7 bases removed from V and 8 bases from J, the gap between germline ends came to 23 bases. The CDR3 runs 15 residues. CDR1 is GTSNPN, CDR2 SVGIG, per germline (reference sequence). The CDR3 spells CASRRQGALLEKLFF. In DNA form, the CDR3 reads TGTGCCTCAAGGCGGCAGGGCGCCTTGTTGGAAAAACTGTTTTTT.

The chain couples TRBV2 to TRBJ2-1; D remains unclear. With 8 bases removed from V and 0 bases from J, the gap between germline ends came to 8 bases. This CDR3 is built from 13 residues. Germline CDR1 and CDR2: SNHLY and FYNNEI. The CDR3 DNA reads TGTGCCAGCTTTCCTTCCTCCTACAATGAGCAGTTCTTC. Protein product: CASFPSSYNEQFF.

The CDR3 protein is CASSLLGQVGSKYSNEQFF. The CDR3 coding sequence is TGTGCCAGCAGCCTATTGGGACAGGTGGGGTCGAAGTACTCGAATGAGCAGTTCTTC. The V call is TRBV7-9, the J call TRBJ2-1; 8 bases are shared with TRBD1. The V and J ends lost 5 bases and 7 bases, in that order; junction bases with no gene match: 22. CDR1 and CDR2 from the germline V gene are SEHNR and FQNEAQ (reference sequence). The CDR3 spans 19 residues.

The rearrangement joins TRBV10-2 to TRBJ1-1, with 7 bases that match TRBD1. The CDR3 has 20 residues. Germline V CDR1 and CDR2: WSHSY, SAAADI. The trim removed 3 bases at V and 5 bases at J, leaving 24 bases unmatched. The CDR3, as DNA: TGCGCCAGCAGTGACCCGAAAATCAGACAGGGTTCTCGTCCTTGGACTGAAGCTTTCTTT. This codes for CASSDPKIRQGSRPWTEAFF.

This chain connects TRBV28 to TRBJ2-7, with 7 bases matching TRBD2. After removal of 7 bases from V and 5 bases from J, the junction contained 5 bases not matched to a gene. Germline V gene lookup returns CDR1 MDHEN and CDR2 SYDVKM. This CDR3 comprises 12 residues. Written as DNA, the CDR3 is TGTGCCAGCACGGGGGGAGCAGACGAGCAGTACTTC. As protein: CASTGGADEQYF.

This chain uses TRBV7-8 with TRBJ2-7; tentative D call: TRBD1 (5 bases). CDR1 is SGHVS, CDR2 FQNEAQ, per germline. The CDR3 is 15 residues long. The V and J ends lost 5 bases and 4 bases respectively, with 18 bases between them. The CDR3 reads CASSAKAGILYEQYF. The DNA for the CDR3 is TGTGCCAGCAGCGCTAAGGCAGGGATTTTGTACGAGCAGTACTTC.

This chain joins TRBV27 and TRBJ2-3, with TRBD1 matching 9 bases. The ends lost 11 bases at V and 4 bases at J; junction bases unmatched: 7. Germline V CDR1 and CDR2: MNHEY, SMNVEV (reference sequence). CDR3 length: 13 amino acids. Here the CDR3 DNA reads TGTGCCGCCGGACAGGGGACTCCAGATACGCAGTATTTT. Its protein product is CAAGQGTPDTQYF.

This clone showed up just a few times. The chain combines TRBV5-1 with TRBJ2-7; 10 bases align to TRBD2. The length of the CDR3 is 15 residues. CDR1 and CDR2 (germline): SGHRS, YFSETQ. J gave up 2 bases and V 4 bases, and 6 bases lay outside the gene matches. The CDR3 is CASSLLTSGPYEQYF. In nucleotides, the CDR3 is TGCGCCAGCAGCCTACTGACTAGCGGGCCCTACGAGCAGTACTTC. The variable domain in full, with the rest retrieved from reference TRBV5-1 and TRBJ2-7, is KAGVTQTPRYLIKTRGQQVTLSCSPISGHRSVSWYQQTPGQGLQFLFEYFSETQRNKGNFPGRFSGRQFSNSRSEMNVSTLELGDSALYLCASSLLTSGPYEQYFGPGTRLTVT.

This rearrangement joins TRBV29-1 to TRBJ2-3, with D unclear. The CDR3 extends over 13 amino acids. The V end was cut by 4 bases, the J end by 2 bases, with 10 bases between. Germline V gene data show CDR1 as SQVTM and CDR2 as ANQGSEA. The CDR3 coding sequence is TGCAGCGTTGGGTCACTCCTCACAGATACGCAGTATTTT. Translated: CSVGSLLTDTQYF.

This chain connects TRBV27 to TRBJ1-5; possible D gene TRBD1, 6 bases. The V gene's germline CDR1 is MNHEY and CDR2 SMNVEV (reference sequence). CDR3 length: 16 residues. Trimming took off 10 bases at V and 0 bases at J, with 19 bases between the two ends. The CDR3 DNA sequence: TGTGCCACCGCACCGGGAACAGGGCGTAGCAATCAGCCCCAGCATTTT. Its protein is CATAPGTGRSNQPQHF.

The V gene is TRBV7-3, the J gene TRBJ2-3; TRBD1 matches 9 bases. V trimming: 5 bases; J trimming: 1 base; junction bases outside the gene matches: 4. This CDR3 spans 15 amino acids. Germline V gene lookup returns CDR1 SGHTA and CDR2 FQGTGA. The CDR3 sequence: CASSNRDRGTDTQYF. The CDR3 DNA follows: TGTGCCAGCAGCAACCGGGACAGGGGCACAGATACGCAGTATTTT. Full variable domain (rest looked up from reference TRBV7-3 and TRBJ2-3): GAGVSQTPSNKVTEKGKYVELRCDPISGHTALYWYRQSLGQGPEFLIYFQGTGAADDSGLPNDRFFAVRPEGSVSTLKIQRTERGDSAVYLCASSNRDRGTDTQYFGPGTRLTVL.

V gene TRBV5-4 combines with J gene TRBJ1-1; 8 bases match TRBD1. The V and J ends lost 3 bases and 4 bases, in that order; junction bases with no gene match: 5. CDR1 is SGHNT, CDR2 YYREEE, per germline (reference sequence). The CDR3 is 14 amino acids. In DNA, the CDR3 is TGTGCCAGCAGCTCAGACAGGGGCGGCACTGAAGCTTTCTTT. Its protein product is CASSSDRGGTEAFF. Full variable domain (outside the CDR3, taken from reference TRBV5-4 and TRBJ1-1): ETGVTQSPTHLIKTRGQQVTLRCSSQSGHNTVSWYQQALGQGPQFIFQYYREEENGRGNFPPRFSGLQFPNYSSELNVNALELDDSALYLCASSSDRGGTEAFFGQGTRLTVV.

The V gene is TRBV10-3, the J gene TRBJ1-5; TRBD1 might be the D (6 bases). CDR3 length: 15 residues. Germline V gene sequence: CDR1 ENHRY, CDR2 SYGVKD. V was cut by 10 bases and J by 2 bases, with 18 bases left in between. The CDR3 loop reads CATSTGQGGNQPQHF. The DNA of the CDR3 is TGTGCCACCTCAACGGGACAAGGAGGCAATCAGCCCCAGCATTTT.

The chain recombines TRBV21-1 with TRBJ1-4. TRBV21-1 constitutes a pseudogene. The CDR3 runs to 16 residues. In DNA, the CDR3 is TGTGCCAGCAGCATTGCCTGGGGGGCAACTAATGAAAAACTGTTTTTT. Amino acids: CASSIAWGATNEKLFF.

The V gene is TRBV7-9, the J gene TRBJ2-5; D is possibly TRBD1 (6 bases). The CDR3 totals 15 residues. Trimming pared 1 base from V and 3 bases from J, leaving 12 bases between. The germline V gene has CDR1 SEHNR and CDR2 FQNEAQ (reference sequence). This CDR3 is CASSLGRAGEETQYF. In DNA, the CDR3 is TGTGCCAGCAGCTTAGGGCGGGCAGGGGAAGAGACCCAGTACTTC.

Details on this clone: Mismatch with germline at one junction end may stem from a read error. The V and J genes are TRBV7-2 and TRBJ2-1; D may be TRBD2 (6 bases). The CDR3 covers 12 residues. CDR1 SGHTA and CDR2 FQGNSA come from the germline V gene. The CDR3 DNA reads as TGTGCCAGCAGCTTCGATCGACTAGTTTTGCTCTTC. Translated, it gives CASSFDRLVLLF.

The J gene is TRBJ1-2, the V gene TRBV19, with 10 bases identical to TRBD1. Germline V gives CDR1 LNHDA, CDR2 SQIVND (reference sequence). Unmatched junction bases numbered 15, after V lost 7 bases and J lost 4 bases. This CDR3 has 17 amino acids. CDR3 protein: CASTLMAGTGVFYGYTF. CDR3 coding DNA: TGTGCCAGTACCTTGATGGCCGGGACAGGGGTCTTCTATGGCTACACCTTC.

Sample share makes this clone medium-sized (0.01 to 0.1%). The rearrangement links TRBV21-1 to TRBJ2-7; the DNA was not used to check the table's D call, TRBD1. TRBV21-1 is a pseudogene segment. The CDR3 spans 14 residues. The CDR3 region is CASSKVETACEQYF. The CDR3 nucleotides read TGTGCCAGCAGCAAAGTTGAGACAGCCTGCGAGCAGTACTTC.

The rearrangement uses TRBV5-1 and TRBJ1-4; D may be TRBD1 (6 bases). The V end was cut by 4 bases, the J end by 0 bases, with 16 bases between. CDR3 length equals 17 residues. CDR1 and CDR2 from the germline V gene are SGHRS and YFSETQ. CDR3 sequence reads: CASSPTGTPSTNEKLFF. DNA of the CDR3: TGCGCCAGCAGCCCAACAGGGACCCCTTCAACTAATGAAAAACTGTTTTTT.